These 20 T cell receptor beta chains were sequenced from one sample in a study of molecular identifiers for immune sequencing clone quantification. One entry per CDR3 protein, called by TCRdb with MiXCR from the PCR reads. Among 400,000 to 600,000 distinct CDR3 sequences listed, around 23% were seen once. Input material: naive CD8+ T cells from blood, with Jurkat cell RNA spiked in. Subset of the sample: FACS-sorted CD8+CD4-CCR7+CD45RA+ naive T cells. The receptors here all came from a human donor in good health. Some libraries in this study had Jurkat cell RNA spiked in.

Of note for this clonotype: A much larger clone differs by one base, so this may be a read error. The CDR3 loop reads CASSPLGRGLNTEAFF. The CDR3 nucleotides read TGTGCCAGCAGTCCCCTTGGCAGGGGGCTGAACACTGAAGCTTTCTTT. This sequence joins TRBV28 and TRBJ1-1; 8 bases are shared with TRBD1. The CDR3 is 16 residues long. Germline V lookup: CDR1 MDHEN, CDR2 SYDVKM. The trim removed 5 bases at V and 0 bases at J, leaving 8 bases unmatched.

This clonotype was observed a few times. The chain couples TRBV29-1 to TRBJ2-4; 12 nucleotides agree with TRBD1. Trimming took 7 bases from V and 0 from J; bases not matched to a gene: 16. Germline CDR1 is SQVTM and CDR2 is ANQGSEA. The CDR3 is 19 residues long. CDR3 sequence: CSALREGQGAFEAKNIQYF. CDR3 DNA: TGCAGCGCCCTCCGGGAGGGACAGGGGGCATTCGAAGCCAAAAACATTCAGTACTTC.

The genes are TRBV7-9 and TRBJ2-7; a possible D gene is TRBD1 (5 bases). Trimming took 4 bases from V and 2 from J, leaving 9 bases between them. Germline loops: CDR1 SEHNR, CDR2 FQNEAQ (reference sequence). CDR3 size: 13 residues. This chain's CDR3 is CASSSDITYEQYF. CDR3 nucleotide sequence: TGTGCCAGCAGCTCGGACATCACCTACGAGCAGTACTTC.

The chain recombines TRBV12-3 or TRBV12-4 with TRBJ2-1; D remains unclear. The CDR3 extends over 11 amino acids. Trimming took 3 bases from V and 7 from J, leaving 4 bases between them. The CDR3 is CASSLWNEQFF. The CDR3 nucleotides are TGTGCCAGCAGTTTGTGGAATGAGCAGTTCTTC.

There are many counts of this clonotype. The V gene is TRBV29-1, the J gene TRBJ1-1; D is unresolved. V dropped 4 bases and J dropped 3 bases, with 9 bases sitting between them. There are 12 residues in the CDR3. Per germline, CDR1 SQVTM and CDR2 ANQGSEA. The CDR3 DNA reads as TGCAGCGTTGTAGGGCAGGACACTGAAGCTTTCTTT. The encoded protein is CSVVGQDTEAFF.

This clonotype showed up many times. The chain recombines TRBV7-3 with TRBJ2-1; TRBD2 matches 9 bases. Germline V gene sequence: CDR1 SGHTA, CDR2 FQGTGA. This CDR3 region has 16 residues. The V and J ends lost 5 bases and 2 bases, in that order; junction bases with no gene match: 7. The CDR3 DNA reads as TGTGCCAGCAGCACCTTAGCGGGAGAGACCTACAATGAGCAGTTCTTC. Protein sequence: CASSTLAGETYNEQFF.

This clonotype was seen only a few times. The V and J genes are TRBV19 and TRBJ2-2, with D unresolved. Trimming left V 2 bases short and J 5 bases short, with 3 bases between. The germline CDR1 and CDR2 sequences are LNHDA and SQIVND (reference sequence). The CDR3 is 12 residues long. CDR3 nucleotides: TGTGCCAGTAGTATACAGACCGGGGAGCTGTTTTTT. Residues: CASSIQTGELFF.

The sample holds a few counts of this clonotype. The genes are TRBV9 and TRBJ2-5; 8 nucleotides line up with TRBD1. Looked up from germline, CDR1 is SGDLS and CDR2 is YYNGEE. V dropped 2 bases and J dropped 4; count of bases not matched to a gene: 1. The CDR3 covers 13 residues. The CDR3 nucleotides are TGTGCCAGCAGCGTTACAGGGGGAGAGACCCAGTACTTC. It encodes CASSVTGGETQYF. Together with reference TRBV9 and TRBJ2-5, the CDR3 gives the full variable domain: DSGVTQTPKHLITATGQRVTLRCSPRSGDLSVYWYQQSLDQGLQFLIQYYNGEERAKGNILERFSAQQFPDLHSELNLSSLELGDSALYFCASSVTGGETQYFGPGTRLLVL.

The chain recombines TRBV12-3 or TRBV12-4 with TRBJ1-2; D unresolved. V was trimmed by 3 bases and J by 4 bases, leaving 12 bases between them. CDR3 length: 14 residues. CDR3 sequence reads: CASSFGEVFYGYTF. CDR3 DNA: TGTGCCAGCAGTTTTGGGGAGGTGTTCTATGGCTACACCTTC.

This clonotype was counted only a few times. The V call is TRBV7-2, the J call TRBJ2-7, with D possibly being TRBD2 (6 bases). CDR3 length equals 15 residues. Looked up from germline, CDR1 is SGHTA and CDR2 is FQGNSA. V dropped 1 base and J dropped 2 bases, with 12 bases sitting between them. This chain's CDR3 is CASSLGDSWTYEQYF. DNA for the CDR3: TGTGCCAGCAGCTTAGGGGACTCCTGGACCTACGAGCAGTACTTC.

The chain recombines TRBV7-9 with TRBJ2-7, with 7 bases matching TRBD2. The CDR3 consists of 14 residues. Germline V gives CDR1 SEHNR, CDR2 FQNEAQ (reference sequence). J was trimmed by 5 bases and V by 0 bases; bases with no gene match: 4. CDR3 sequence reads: CASSLAGGGNEQYF. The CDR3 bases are TGTGCCAGCAGCTTAGCGGGGGGGGGAAACGAGCAGTACTTC.

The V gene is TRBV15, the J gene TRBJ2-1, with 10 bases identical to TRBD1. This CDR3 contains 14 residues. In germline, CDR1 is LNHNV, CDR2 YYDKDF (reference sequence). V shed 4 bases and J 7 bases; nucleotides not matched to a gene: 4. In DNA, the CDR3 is TGTGCCACCAGCACAGACAGGGGGCAGAATGAGCAGTTCTTC. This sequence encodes CATSTDRGQNEQFF.

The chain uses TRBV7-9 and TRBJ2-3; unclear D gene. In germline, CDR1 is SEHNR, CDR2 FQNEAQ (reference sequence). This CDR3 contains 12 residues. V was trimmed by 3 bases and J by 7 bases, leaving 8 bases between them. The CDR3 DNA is TGTGCCAGCAGCTTGGACGCCTATACGCAGTATTTT. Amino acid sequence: CASSLDAYTQYF.

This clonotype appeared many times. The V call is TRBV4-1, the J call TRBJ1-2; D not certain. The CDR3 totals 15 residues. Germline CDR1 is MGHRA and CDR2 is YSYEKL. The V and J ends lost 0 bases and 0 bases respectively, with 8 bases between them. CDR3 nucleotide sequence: TGCGCCAGCAGCCAAGATGGGCAAACTAACTATGGCTACACCTTC. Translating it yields CASSQDGQTNYGYTF.

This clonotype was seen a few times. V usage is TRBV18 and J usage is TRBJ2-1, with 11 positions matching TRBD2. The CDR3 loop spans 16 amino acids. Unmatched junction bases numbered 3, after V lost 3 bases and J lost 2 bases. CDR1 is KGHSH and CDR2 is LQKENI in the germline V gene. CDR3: CASSPTGLAAYNEQFF. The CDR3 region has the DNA TGTGCCAGCTCACCTACGGGACTAGCGGCCTACAATGAGCAGTTCTTC.

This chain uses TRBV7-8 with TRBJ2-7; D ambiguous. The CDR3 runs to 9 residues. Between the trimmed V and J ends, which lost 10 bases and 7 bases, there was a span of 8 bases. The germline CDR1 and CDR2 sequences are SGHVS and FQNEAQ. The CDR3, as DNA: TGTGCCATCTTTCGGGAGCAGTACTTC. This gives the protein CAIFREQYF.

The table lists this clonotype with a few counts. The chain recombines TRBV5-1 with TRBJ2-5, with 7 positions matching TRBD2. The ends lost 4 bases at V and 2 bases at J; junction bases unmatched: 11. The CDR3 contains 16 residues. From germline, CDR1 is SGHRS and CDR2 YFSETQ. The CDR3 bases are TGCGCCAGCAGCAGGACGGCCCCGGGACTACAAGAGACCCAGTACTTC. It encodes CASSRTAPGLQETQYF.

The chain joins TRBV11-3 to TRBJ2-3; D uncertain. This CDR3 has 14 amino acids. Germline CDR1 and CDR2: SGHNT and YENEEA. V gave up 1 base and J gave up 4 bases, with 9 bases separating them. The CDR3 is CASSLGSFPDTQYF. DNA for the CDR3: TGTGCCAGCAGCTTAGGGTCCTTTCCAGATACGCAGTATTTT.

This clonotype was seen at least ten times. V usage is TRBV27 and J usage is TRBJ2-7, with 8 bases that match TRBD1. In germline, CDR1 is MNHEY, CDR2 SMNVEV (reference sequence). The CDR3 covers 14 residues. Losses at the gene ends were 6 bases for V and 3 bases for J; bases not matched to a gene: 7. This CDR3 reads CASSWAGGYYEQYF. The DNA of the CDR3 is TGTGCCAGCAGCTGGGCAGGGGGCTACTACGAGCAGTACTTC.

In DNA form, the CDR3 reads TGTGCCAGCAGTTACTCGGAGCTAGCGGGGGCTTCCACAGATACGCAGTATTTT. Protein sequence: CASSYSELAGASTDTQYF. The V and J genes are TRBV6-2 or TRBV6-3 and TRBJ2-3; 10 nucleotides agree with TRBD2. After removal of 0 bases from V and 2 bases from J, the junction contained 8 bases not matched to a gene. Germline V gene data show CDR1 as MNHEY and CDR2 as SVGEGT. The CDR3 loop spans 18 amino acids.